This record concerns one T cell receptor beta chain sequence. The data originate from a study of blood T cell repertoires in COVID-19. As for the study in general: The samples span acute and convalescent COVID-19 from the United States, Italy and Spain.

Sequenced by immunoSEQ multiplex PCR; TCRdb stores in-frame clones only, minus some. In the table there are approximately 260,000 clones, roughly 87% of which are singletons. The material sequenced was PBMCs or T cells enriched from blood (not recorded which). The receptor was isolated from a woman aged 30 to 39 with acute COVID-19.

The CDR3 region is CASSYTGSSYNSPLHF. CDR3 sequence (DNA): TGTGCCAGCAGTTACACTGGGAGCTCCTATAATTCACCCCTCCACTTT. J is TRBJ1-6 and V is TRBV6-5; D is unclear. Trimming took off 2 bases at V and 0 bases at J, with 8 bases between the two ends. CDR1 is MNHEY, CDR2 SVGAGI, per germline. This CDR3 region has 16 residues.